These T cell receptor beta chains were read from a single sample in a study of CD8+ T cells in alopecia areata. Using immunoSEQ multiplex PCR, the repertoire was profiled, and TCRdb retains in-frame clones only, with some absent. The sample holds approximately 210,000 clones, roughly three fifths seen once. The sequenced sample was CD4+ T cells sorted from blood, obtained around week 46, from a patient treated with tofacitinib. The source of these receptors is a human donor with alopecia areata. Both conserved end residues are part of each CDR3. Each record gives: D gene, J gene, clone size, V gene, CDR3 DNA, CDR3 protein. D genes are given only for firm matches. Clone size is stated in some rows and not others, as once, few, many or a class when expanded.

>.|TRBJ2-2|.|TRBV27
TGTGCCAGCAGTTTAATGTCAGGGTCGAACACCGGGGAGCTGTTTTTT
CASSLMSGSNTGELFF
>.|TRBJ1-2|many|TRBV7-2
TGTGCCAGCAGCTTCGTCCGGGCTCCTGATGGCTACACCTTC
CASSFVRAPDGYTF
>TRBD2|TRBJ2-3|.|TRBV7-3
TGTGCCAGCAGCTTATCCCCTAGCGGGGGAGGCACAGATACGCAGTATTTT
CASSLSPSGGGTDTQYF
>.|TRBJ2-3|few|TRBV29-1
TGCAGCGTTGCCGGAGATACGCAGTATTTT
CSVAGDTQYF
>TRBD2|TRBJ2-7|.|TRBV7-9
TGTGCCAGCAGCGACCCCGGAGCGGGGGACGAGCAGTACTTC
CASSDPGAGDEQYF
>.|TRBJ1-1|.|TRBV5-1
TGTGCCAGCAGCTTGGCGGTCAGAGCCAACACTGAAGCTTTCTTT
CASSLAVRANTEAFF
>.|TRBJ1-1|.|TRBV30
TGTGCCTGGAGTAACTCCCCACAGGACACTGAAGCTTTCTTT
CAWSNSPQDTEAFF
>.|TRBJ1-2|.|TRBV4-3
TGCGCCAGCAGCCAAGATTCGGGGGGCGATGGCTACACCTTC
CASSQDSGGDGYTF
>TRBD1|TRBJ1-2|.|TRBV9
TGTGCCAGCAGCGCGACGGACAGGGGTAGTTACTATGGCTACACCTTC
CASSATDRGSYYGYTF
>TRBD1|TRBJ2-7|.|TRBV7-2
TGTGCCAGCAGTCCCGGGGACAGGCCCTACGAGCAGTACTTC
CASSPGDRPYEQYF
>TRBD1|TRBJ1-2|.|TRBV12-5
TGTGCTAGTGGTTTGGCCCGGACAGGGGGCGGTGGCTACACCTTC
CASGLARTGGGGYTF
>TRBD1|TRBJ2-6|.|TRBV30
TGTGCCTGGAGTGACAGGGGTGGGGCCAACGTCCTGACTTTC
CAWSDRGGANVLTF
>.|TRBJ2-3|.|TRBV11-3
TGTGCCTGTGGGATCGGGGAAACGCAGTATTTT
CACGIGETQYF
>.|TRBJ1-2|few|TRBV30
TGTGCCTGGAGTGTTTCTATACGGGTAAACTATGGCTACACCTTC
CAWSVSIRVNYGYTF
>.|TRBJ2-5|.|TRBV29-1
TGCAGCGTTGAAGTGGATGTGTACCAAGAGACCCAGTACTTC
CSVEVDVYQETQYF
>TRBD2|TRBJ2-7|.|TRBV5-1
TGCGCCAGCAGCTCTCAGCGGGGGGGATCCTACGAGCAGTACTTC
CASSSQRGGSYEQYF
>.|TRBJ1-1|.|TRBV7-2
TGTGCCAGCAGCGTCAGCGGGGGGAACACTGAAGCTTTCTTT
CASSVSGGNTEAFF
>TRBD2|TRBJ2-3|few|TRBV2
TGTGCCAGCAGGGACAGCGGGGGTCCTAGCACAGATACGCAGTATTTT
CASRDSGGPSTDTQYF
>.|TRBJ1-6|.|TRBV7-2
TGTGCCAGCGGAATAGGTGGGGGGAATTCACCCCTCCACTTT
CASGIGGGNSPLHF
>TRBD1|TRBJ2-7|.|TRBV18
TGTGCCAGCTCACTCACAGGGGGCGAGCAGTACTTC
CASSLTGGEQYF
>TRBD1|TRBJ2-1|few|TRBV29-1
TGCAGCGTCCTGGGACAGGGTTTGGTTGAGCAGTTCTTC
CSVLGQGLVEQFF
>TRBD1|TRBJ2-2|.|TRBV2
TGTGCCAGCAGTGGGGTGACAGGGACCGGGGAGCTGTTTTTT
CASSGVTGTGELFF
>.|TRBJ2-6|.|TRBV19
TGTGCCAGTAGTATTCTGGCAGGGTCTGGGGCCAACGTCCTGACTTTC
CASSILAGSGANVLTF
>.|TRBJ2-7|few|TRBV7-9
TGTGCCAGCACCTCATCGGACGAGCAGTACTTC
CASTSSDEQYF
>.|TRBJ1-2|.|TRBV29-1
TGCAGCGTTCCCAGGCAAAACTATGGCTACACCTTC
CSVPRQNYGYTF
>.|TRBJ2-3|few|TRBV29-1
TGCAGCGTTAGCCTAGCACCAGATACGCAGTATTTT
CSVSLAPDTQYF
>.|TRBJ1-1|.|TRBV29-1
TGCAGCGTTGTTCAAGTAGAAGGACAGATGAACACTGAAGCTTTCTTT
CSVVQVEGQMNTEAFF
>TRBD1|TRBJ2-1|.|TRBV5-1
TGCGCCAGCAGCCCCACACAGGGGGCATGGAATGAGCAGTTCTTC
CASSPTQGAWNEQFF
>.|TRBJ1-2|.|TRBV29-1
TGCAGCGCCGACCCGGCAGACAAGTTCGATGGCTACACCTTC
CSADPADKFDGYTF
>.|TRBJ1-2|once|TRBV5-6
TGTGCCAGCAGCCCGGGGACGGCATACGGCTACACCTTC
CASSPGTAYGYTF
>.|TRBJ2-1|.|TRBV5-6
TGTGCCAGCAGCCGGCAGGGCTACAATGAGCAGTTCTTC
CASSRQGYNEQFF
>.|TRBJ1-4|.|TRBV5-6
TGTGCCAGCAGCTTAGTGACTGGAGAAAAACTGTTTTTT
CASSLVTGEKLFF
>.|TRBJ2-7|.|TRBV4-3
TGCGCCAGCAGCCAAGACAGATTGGAGCCCTACGAGCAGTACTTC
CASSQDRLEPYEQYF
>.|TRBJ2-2|.|TRBV27
TGTGCCAGCAGTTTAGAGGGTTGGAACACCGGGGAGCTGTTTTTT
CASSLEGWNTGELFF
>.|TRBJ2-1|.|TRBV19
TGTGCCAGTAGTATGGCACAGAACTCCTACAATGAGCAGTTCTTC
CASSMAQNSYNEQFF
>.|TRBJ2-5|.|TRBV15
TGTGCCACCAGCAGCGGACAAGAGACCCAGTACTTC
CATSSGQETQYF
>TRBD2|TRBJ2-1|.|TRBV30
TGTGCCTGGACACCTAGCGGGGGGGCTGATGAGCAGTTCTTC
CAWTPSGGADEQFF
>TRBD2|TRBJ2-2|.|TRBV7-3
TGTGCCAGCAGCCCAGGGGGACTAGCAACCGGGGAGCTGTTTTTT
CASSPGGLATGELFF
>TRBD2|TRBJ2-3|once|TRBV25-1
TGTGCCAGCAGTCCTTTTAGCGGGGATACGCAGTATTTT
CASSPFSGDTQYF
>TRBD1|TRBJ1-1|.|TRBV25-1
TGTGCCAGCAGTGTCGGACAGGGAGTTGCTTTCTTT
CASSVGQGVAFF
>.|TRBJ1-1|.|TRBV28
TGTGCCAGTCAGGTGGGGGCAGGAAACACTGAAGCTTTCTTT
CASQVGAGNTEAFF
>.|TRBJ2-6|.|TRBV5-6
TGTGCCAGCAGCCGAGGAGGTGCTGGGGCCAACGTCCTGACTTTC
CASSRGGAGANVLTF
>TRBD2|TRBJ2-2|.|TRBV4-3
TGCGCCAGCAGCCAAGAGGGACTAGCGGGCGCCGGGGAGCTGTTTTTT
CASSQEGLAGAGELFF
>.|TRBJ1-6|few|TRBV11-2
TGTGCCAGCAGGGCTACTCTCGGCAGCTCCTATAATTCACCCCTCCACTTT
CASRATLGSSYNSPLHF
>.|TRBJ1-2|.|TRBV29-1
TGCAGCGTTGAAGCGACACCTAACTATGGCTACACCTTC
CSVEATPNYGYTF
>TRBD2|TRBJ2-1|once|TRBV5-1
TGCGCCAGCAGCCGCGAGGGCTCCGGGGGGAACAATGAGCAGTTCTTC
CASSREGSGGNNEQFF